The next 29 T cell receptor beta chains were all read from a single sample in a study of blood T cell repertoires in COVID-19. Repertoires were generated with immunoSEQ multiplex PCR, while TCRdb's copy carries only in-frame clones and drops some. The sample contains 110,000 or so clones, roughly 84% of which appear only once. The sample consisted of peripheral blood. The source is a man in his 60s with acute or convalescent COVID-19.

Only one count was recorded for this clone. The genes are TRBV4-1 and TRBJ2-7, with 8 bases aligning to TRBD2. Germline V gene sequence: CDR1 MGHRA, CDR2 YSYEKL. The length of the CDR3 is 15 residues. The junction had 5 bases not matched to a gene; V was cut back by 0 bases and J by 4 bases. The CDR3 coding sequence is TGCGCCAGCAGCCAAGATGAGCGGGGGAGTTACGAGCAGTACTTC. Its protein is CASSQDERGSYEQYF.

The gene calls are TRBV11-2 and TRBJ1-2; D perhaps matches TRBD1 (5 bases). This CDR3 spans 16 amino acids. The V end was cut by 1 base, the J end by 7 bases, with 19 bases between. Germline assignment: CDR1 SGHAT and CDR2 FQNNGV. The CDR3 DNA reads TGTGCCAGCAGCTTAGGGAGGGGACCCTTATTGAGTGGCTACACCTTC. Its translation is CASSLGRGPLLSGYTF. The variable domain in full, with the rest retrieved from reference TRBV11-2 and TRBJ1-2, is EAGVAQSPRYKIIEKRQSVAFWCNPISGHATLYWYQQILGQGPKLLIQFQNNGVVDDSQLPKDRFSAERLKGVDSTLKIQPAKLEDSAVYLCASSLGRGPLLSGYTFGSGTRLTVV.

The chain employs TRBV28 and TRBJ2-1, with 7 bases identical to TRBD2. V dropped 7 bases and J dropped 0; count of bases not matched to a gene: 6. The CDR3 spans 15 residues. The germline V gene encodes CDR1 MDHEN and CDR2 SYDVKM. CDR3 sequence (DNA): TGTGCCAGCACTCTCGGGAGGAGCTCCTACAATGAGCAGTTCTTC. Protein sequence: CASTLGRSSYNEQFF.

The DNA for the CDR3 is TGTGCCAGCAGCTTTGGGACTAGCACAGATACGCAGTATTTT. Encoded protein: CASSFGTSTDTQYF. The rearrangement joins TRBV5-5 to TRBJ2-3, with D possibly being TRBD2 (6 bases). The ends were cut back, 2 bases at V and 0 bases at J, with 7 bases in the middle. Germline loops: CDR1 SGHKS, CDR2 YYEKEE (reference sequence). CDR3 length equals 14 residues.

This clone was seen only once. The chain carries TRBV25-1 and TRBJ2-5; TRBD1 matches 7 bases. The CDR3 totals 16 residues. With V trimmed by 8 bases and J by 1 base, 13 bases remained unmatched. Germline V lookup: CDR1 MGHDK, CDR2 SYGVNS. The CDR3 coding sequence is TGTGCCAGCCGAGCAGAGGGGGCGGGCCGCCAAGAGACCCAGTACTTC. This sequence encodes CASRAEGAGRQETQYF.

J is TRBJ2-1 and V is TRBV27, with 9 positions matching TRBD2. Germline CDR1 reads MNHEY; CDR2 reads SMNVEV (reference sequence). There are 13 residues in the CDR3. Trimming removed 7 bases from V and 9 bases from J; junction bases left unmatched: 7. CDR3 region: CASKRSGRSEQFF. CDR3 in DNA: TGTGCCAGCAAGCGGAGCGGGAGGAGTGAGCAGTTCTTC.

This rearrangement joins TRBV9 to TRBJ2-2, with D hard to call. The V end was cut by 4 bases, the J end by 5 bases, with 12 bases between. The germline CDR1 and CDR2 sequences are SGDLS and YYNGEE. The length of the CDR3 is 14 residues. The CDR3 DNA reads as TGTGCCAGCAGCCCGGATGGGCGAACCGGGGAGCTGTTTTTT. Translation: CASSPDGRTGELFF.

The V and J genes are TRBV6-6 and TRBJ2-4, with a weak D call TRBD2 (5 bases). The CDR3 extends over 11 amino acids. CDR1 MNHNY and CDR2 SVGAGI come from the germline V gene (reference sequence). Trimming stripped 6 bases from V and 8 bases from J, with 8 bases between. The CDR3 DNA sequence: TGTGCCAGCAGCTCCGGGGACATTCAGTACTTC. Its protein is CASSSGDIQYF.

This clone was recorded only once. The genes are TRBV7-2 and TRBJ2-3, with D tentatively TRBD1 (6 bases). V dropped 5 bases and J dropped 4 bases, with 19 bases sitting between them. Germline CDR1 is SGHTA and CDR2 is FQGNSA. The CDR3 extends over 16 amino acids. The CDR3: CASSKQTGIRSDTQYF. CDR3 nucleotide sequence: TGTGCCAGCAGCAAGCAAACAGGGATTAGGTCAGATACGCAGTATTTT.

The chain carries TRBV28 and TRBJ1-5, with 11 bases identical to TRBD1. The CDR3 covers 18 residues. The ends lost 5 bases at V and 1 base at J; junction bases unmatched: 10. Looked up from germline, CDR1 is MDHEN and CDR2 is SYDVKM. CDR3 sequence (DNA): TGTGCCAGCAGTCCGCCGGGACAGGGGGTTGGGAGCAATCAGCCCCAGCATTTT. This sequence encodes CASSPPGQGVGSNQPQHF.

The CDR3 DNA reads as TGTGCCAGCAGTTACTCTTACAGGGCTGGAAACACCATATATTTT. It codes for CASSYSYRAGNTIYF. V gene TRBV6-5 combines with J gene TRBJ1-3, with D maybe TRBD1 (6 bases). Trimming took 0 bases from V and 2 from J, leaving 8 bases between them. Germline-derived CDR1 and CDR2 are MNHEY and SVGAGI. The CDR3 has 15 residues.

The V call is TRBV24-1, the J call TRBJ2-3; 7 bases match TRBD1. Germline assignment: CDR1 KGHDR and CDR2 SFDVKD. V dropped 12 bases and J dropped 8; count of bases not matched to a gene: 13. The CDR3 runs 13 residues. The CDR3 DNA is TGTGCCCACGGTGGCAGGGGGTGGGCTACGCAGTATTTT. Translated, it gives CAHGGRGWATQYF.

V usage is TRBV6-5 and J usage is TRBJ2-5; a weak D match, TRBD2 (6 bases). The CDR3 contains 14 residues. The V gene's germline CDR1 is MNHEY and CDR2 SVGAGI. The ends were cut back, 2 bases at V and 5 bases at J, with 12 bases in the middle. CDR3 DNA: TGTGCCAGCAGTTACGGGACTGGGTGGGAGACCCAGTACTTC. Translation gives CASSYGTGWETQYF.

This rearrangement joins TRBV6-6 to TRBJ1-2, with 8 bases identical to TRBD1. This CDR3 spans 15 amino acids. Trimming took 7 bases from V and 5 from J; bases not matched to a gene: 12. From germline, CDR1 is MNHNY and CDR2 SVGAGI (reference sequence). CDR3 loop: CASTTTGTGYYGYTF. CDR3 nucleotides: TGTGCCAGCACCACGACCGGGACAGGTTATTATGGCTACACCTTC.

V and J are TRBV5-1 and TRBJ1-1, with D tentatively TRBD1 (6 bases). This CDR3 region has 15 residues. V lost 1 base to trimming and J lost 3 bases, with 13 bases between them. CDR1 SGHRS and CDR2 YFSETQ come from the germline V gene. This CDR3 reads CASSLFGAGDTEAFF. CDR3 DNA: TGCGCCAGCAGCTTGTTCGGGGCAGGGGACACTGAAGCTTTCTTT. Filled out from reference TRBV5-1 and TRBJ1-1, the complete variable domain reads KAGVTQTPRYLIKTRGQQVTLSCSPISGHRSVSWYQQTPGQGLQFLFEYFSETQRNKGNFPGRFSGRQFSNSRSEMNVSTLELGDSALYLCASSLFGAGDTEAFFGQGTRLTVV.

This rearrangement joins TRBV7-7 to TRBJ2-1, with TRBD2 as a possible D gene (5 bases). This CDR3 is built from 16 residues. V was cut by 3 bases and J by 0 bases, with 12 bases left in between. The germline V gene encodes CDR1 SSHAT and CDR2 FNYEAQ (reference sequence). CDR3 coding DNA: TGTGCCAGCAGCTTGGAGGACTCCAGCTCCTACAATGAGCAGTTCTTC. It is translated as CASSLEDSSSYNEQFF.

This CDR3 reads CASTTRGLSTDTQYF. CDR3 DNA: TGTGCCAGTACCACCCGAGGCCTCAGCACAGATACGCAGTATTTT. The chain employs TRBV19 and TRBJ2-3; D is ambiguous. Germline V gives CDR1 LNHDA, CDR2 SQIVND (reference sequence). V lost 7 bases and J lost 0, with 14 bases in between. The CDR3 has 15 residues.

The V gene is TRBV5-1, the J gene TRBJ2-7; 7 bases are shared with TRBD1. The CDR3 spans 15 residues. Germline lookup yields CDR1 SGHRS and CDR2 YFSETQ. V was pared by 0 bases and J by 2 bases, with 5 bases of the junction left unmatched. CDR3 sequence: CASSLDGTDAYEQYF. CDR3 DNA: TGCGCCAGCAGCTTGGACGGGACAGATGCCTACGAGCAGTACTTC.

The genes are TRBV4-1 and TRBJ2-3; D ambiguous. Germline CDR1 and CDR2: MGHRA and YSYEKL. This CDR3 has 14 amino acids. With 4 bases removed from V and 2 bases from J, the gap between germline ends came to 10 bases. CDR3 region: CASSLSPLTDTQYF. CDR3 DNA: TGCGCCAGCAGCCTTAGCCCTCTCACAGATACGCAGTATTTT.

The chain recombines TRBV28 with TRBJ2-7, with 9 bases identical to TRBD1. The CDR3 is made up of 16 amino acids. V was pared by 3 bases and J by 6 bases, with 12 bases of the junction left unmatched. Germline CDR1 is MDHEN and CDR2 is SYDVKM. The CDR3 nucleotides read TGTGCCAGCAGTTTGCCGGTACAGGGGGCGCTTAGCGAGCAGTACTTC. Translating it yields CASSLPVQGALSEQYF.

This chain connects TRBV6-5 to TRBJ1-5; no clear D gene. Trimming stripped 11 bases from V and 5 bases from J, with 13 bases between. Germline CDR1 and CDR2: MNHEY and SVGAGI. There are 12 residues in the CDR3. CDR3 region: CALGRPDQPQHF. CDR3 nucleotides: TGTGCCTTGGGGAGGCCAGATCAGCCCCAGCATTTT.

At least ten counts were recorded for this clone. The chain links TRBV5-6 to TRBJ1-3, with D unresolved. The CDR3 consists of 15 residues. The V end lost 1 base, the J end lost 6 bases, and 14 bases lay between the germline ends. Per the germline V gene, CDR1 is SGHDT and CDR2 is YYEEEE. This CDR3 is CASSLPRRIENTIYF. DNA of the CDR3: TGTGCCAGCAGCTTGCCCCGGAGGATCGAAAACACCATATATTTT.

This chain joins TRBV3-1 (or the pseudogene TRBV3-2) and TRBJ2-7; TRBD2 matches 11 bases. Germline V lookup: CDR1 LGHDT, CDR2 YNNKEL (reference sequence). The CDR3 spans 15 residues. V gave up 1 base and J gave up 6 bases; unmatched junction bases: 5. CDR3 DNA: TGTGCCAGCAGCCAAGTACTAGCGGGAGCAATCGAGCAGTACTTC. This encodes CASSQVLAGAIEQYF.

This chain links TRBV5-6 with TRBJ1-5; TRBD1 might be the D (6 bases). V was cut by 4 bases and J by 10 bases, with 18 bases left in between. Germline V gene sequence: CDR1 SGHDT, CDR2 YYEEEE. This CDR3 is built from 14 residues. The CDR3 region is CASSLGRGAHPQHF. CDR3 coding DNA: TGTGCCAGCAGCCTCGGGCGGGGGGCGCACCCCCAGCATTTT. Full variable domain (missing parts from reference TRBV5-6 and TRBJ1-5): DAGVTQSPTHLIKTRGQQVTLRCSPKSGHDTVSWYQQALGQGPQFIFQYYEEEERQRGNFPDRFSGHQFPNYSSELNVNALLLGDSALYLCASSLGRGAHPQHFGDGTRLSIL.

This rearrangement joins TRBV5-6 to TRBJ2-5, with TRBD2 as a possible D gene (6 bases). CDR1 SGHDT and CDR2 YYEEEE come from the germline V gene. The CDR3 covers 15 residues. Deletions cut 4 bases from V and 2 bases from J, with 15 bases between. The CDR3 nucleotides are TGTGCCAGCAGCCCCACCGGAGGGACTCAAGAGACCCAGTACTTC. It specifies CASSPTGGTQETQYF.

The chain links TRBV11-2 to TRBJ1-4; the D gene is possibly TRBD1 (6 bases). The CDR3 runs to 13 residues. Germline V gene sequence: CDR1 SGHAT, CDR2 FQNNGV. Trimming left V 5 bases short and J 5 bases short, with 9 bases between. The CDR3 is CASSTQGNEKLFF. The CDR3 nucleotides read TGTGCCAGCAGCACTCAGGGGAATGAAAAACTGTTTTTT.

The genes are TRBV27 and TRBJ2-5, with D possibly TRBD1 on 5 matching bases. The CDR3 length is 15 residues. Looked up from germline, CDR1 is MNHEY and CDR2 is SMNVEV (reference sequence). Between the trimmed V and J ends, which lost 3 bases and 4 bases, there was a span of 15 bases. The DNA for the CDR3 is TGTGCCAGCAGTTTTAGGCAGGGTATCGGAGAGACCCAGTACTTC. Translation: CASSFRQGIGETQYF.

The CDR3: CASSQDRIGSAEQYF. CDR3 DNA sequence: TGCGCCAGCAGCCAAGATAGGATCGGGAGCGCCGAGCAGTACTTC. This rearrangement joins TRBV4-3 to TRBJ2-7, with a possible D match to TRBD2 (6 bases). CDR1 LGHNA and CDR2 YSLEER come from the germline V gene. V shed 0 bases and J shed 6 bases, with 15 bases lying between them. The CDR3 contains 15 residues.

The chain is built from TRBV3-1 (or the pseudogene TRBV3-2) and TRBJ2-1; 10 bases are shared with TRBD2. The CDR3 contains 16 residues. The junction had 6 bases not matched to a gene; V was cut back by 1 base and J by 6 bases. CDR1 and CDR2 (germline): LGHDT, YNNKEL (reference sequence). The CDR3 spells CASSQALAGVGNEQFF. In DNA form, the CDR3 reads TGTGCCAGCAGCCAAGCTCTAGCGGGAGTCGGCAATGAGCAGTTCTTC.